Listed below are T cell receptor beta chains from one sample, sequenced in a study of cytomegalovirus exposure and HLA in healthy donors. TCRdb's copy holds only in-frame clones and misses some; the assay was immunoSEQ multiplex PCR. The table has fewer than 150,000 clones, about 74% seen once. Sequencing was performed on PBMCs. These receptors originate from a woman aged 50 to 65 in good health and CMV-seronegative. Both conserved end residues are trimmed from each CDR3. Where a row states a size, it is once, few, many or the class of an expanded clone; other rows omit it.

V gene	CDR3 length	clone size	J gene	CDR3 protein
TRBV14	13	few	TRBJ1-2	ASSQATGDVSGYT
TRBV27	12	once	TRBJ1-5	ASNVRGGNQPQH
TRBV2	15	.	TRBJ1-4	ASSDSRRATFNEKLF
TRBV12-5	13	few	TRBJ2-5	ASGFTGRGQETQY
TRBV9	10	.	TRBJ1-1	ASGGPNTEAF
TRBV15	13	.	TRBJ2-5	ATSRDRATQETQY
TRBV7-6	12	.	TRBJ2-7	ASSLTGDSYEQY
TRBV5-1	13	.	TRBJ2-7	ASSLGTGDVYEQY
TRBV27	14	.	.	ASSLASGGRAYEQY
TRBV5-1	10	.	TRBJ1-4	ASRTGSEKLF
TRBV6-4	13	.	TRBJ2-3	ASSDSRGGTDTQY
TRBV4-3	14	.	TRBJ1-3	ASSQARPYSGNTIY
TRBV6-5	12	.	TRBJ2-2	ASSSDKNTGELF
TRBV5-6	11	many	TRBJ1-2	ASRLTGLYGYT
TRBV5-1	12	.	TRBJ1-1	ASSNGQPNTEAF
TRBV5-1	10	.	TRBJ2-1	ASSSSLNEQF
TRBV7-9	15	.	TRBJ1-1	ASSLARSTGVNTEAF
TRBV18	18	.	TRBJ1-2	ASSPPGRDRVTPVRYGYT
TRBV6-1	12	.	TRBJ2-5	ASSVGLGEETQY
TRBV11-2	9	.	TRBJ1-1	ASSQSRGTF
TRBV7-2	12	.	TRBJ2-2	ASSPDRGPGELF
TRBV7-2	13	.	TRBJ1-3	ASSSRTGTGNTIY
TRBV27	17	.	TRBJ1-5	ASSLYNGGAPGSNQPQH
TRBV5-1	13	.	TRBJ1-1	ASSLRDSMNTEAF
TRBV7-8	13	.	TRBJ2-3	ASALAGTSTDTQY
TRBV6-1	13	.	TRBJ1-5	ASTSGTGDNQPQH
TRBV4-3	14	.	TRBJ1-1	ASSQDNRDTFLPAF
TRBV11-3	11	.	TRBJ2-7	ATAGTGTLEQY
TRBV11-3	12	.	TRBJ2-5	ASSPGQLQETQY
TRBV19	15	once	TRBJ2-3	ASSAPGLAGVGDTQY
TRBV10-2	16	once	TRBJ2-7	ASSGSSQGTGGMYEQY
TRBV5-1	13	.	TRBJ1-5	ASSVGTGGNQPQH
TRBV18	12	.	TRBJ1-6	ASLRGEEDSPLH
TRBV23-1	16	.	TRBJ2-7	ASTIILDRGQVIYEQY
TRBV11-3	12	once	TRBJ2-2	ASSLQTGYGELF
TRBV27	11	.	TRBJ2-1	ASRGLAGYEQF
TRBV9	14	.	TRBJ2-5	ASSPRTSGDPGTQY
TRBV27	11	.	TRBJ2-2	ASSLGQGGELF
TRBV5-5	14	.	TRBJ1-3	ASSPFSGSSGNTIY
TRBV7-3	14	.	TRBJ1-3	ASSLSGQGTGNTIY
TRBV19	11	.	TRBJ2-7	ASSIVGGVEQY
TRBV19	12	few	TRBJ2-1	ASTRTGPYNEQF
TRBV11-2	13	.	TRBJ2-5	ASSLGARGQETQY
TRBV6-1	12	.	TRBJ1-2	ASRRQGAYDGYT
TRBV28	13	.	TRBJ1-5	ASSIESGANQPQH
TRBV5-1	13	.	TRBJ1-5	ASSLSSGVTQPQH
TRBV5-4	17	.	TRBJ2-3	ASSFGLAGGGYGTDTQY
TRBV5-4	17	.	TRBJ2-1	ASSPVRPTSGVRDNEQF
TRBV7-9	13	.	TRBJ1-5	ASSRTGEGNQPQH
TRBV4-2	13	.	TRBJ2-5	ASSQGPTGGETQY
TRBV5-5	12	.	TRBJ1-5	ASSLEPQRQPQH
TRBV19	12	.	TRBJ1-2	ASSIIGQTYGYT